The 14 T cell receptor beta chains presented below share a single source sample, sequenced in a study of T cell responses to AZD1222 COVID-19 vaccine (dated by TCRdb to about 2021). Library preparation used the immunoSEQ multiplex PCR assay. In its TCRdb copy, this immuneACCESS table keeps in-frame sequences only and misses some clones. Where compared with another copy, unresolved V genes explain less than half of these, and the others have no known cause. The sample includes about 94,000 clones, with nearly 90% observed a single time. Almost 8.5% of the sample comes from the top ten. The time point label, read with the paper, signifies: baseline before first vaccination. The starting material was peripheral blood, obtained on day 0 of AZD1222 vaccination. These receptors all come from an adult in good health.

In DNA, the CDR3 is TGCGCCAGCAGCCAAGCGTTAGTAGGGCAGGGTATTGGAAGCTCCTACAATGAGCAGTTCTTC. Translating it yields CASSQALVGQGIGSSYNEQFF. The chain uses TRBV4-3 and TRBJ2-1, with D tentatively TRBD1 (5 bases). The germline gives CDR1 LGHNA, CDR2 YSLEER. V lost 1 base and J 0 bases, leaving 25 bases between the germline ends. The CDR3 contains 21 residues.

This rearrangement joins TRBV19 to TRBJ1-2, with a tentative D call TRBD1 (5 bases). Germline CDR1 is LNHDA and CDR2 is SQIVND (reference sequence). Between the trimmed V and J ends, which lost 8 bases and 1 base, there was a span of 14 bases. The CDR3 has 14 amino acids. CDR3: CASLPRGLNYGYTF. DNA of the CDR3: TGTGCCAGTCTCCCTCGGGGACTTAACTATGGCTACACCTTC.

The chain has TRBV5-1 and TRBJ2-5, with D perhaps TRBD2 (5 bases). The CDR3 is 14 amino acids. CDR1 and CDR2 from the germline V gene are SGHRS and YFSETQ. Trimming shortened V by 2 bases and J by 5 bases, and 13 bases separated the two germline ends. The CDR3 coding sequence is TGCGCCAGCAGCTTTCTCCAGACGGGGGAGACCCAGTACTTC. Its translation is CASSFLQTGETQYF.

This sequence joins TRBV27 and TRBJ1-3, with 11 bases that match TRBD1. Germline-derived CDR1 and CDR2 are MNHEY and SMNVEV (reference sequence). This CDR3 spans 15 amino acids. V was pared by 8 bases and J by 3 bases, with 6 bases of the junction left unmatched. The CDR3 protein is CASWPGTGGGNTIYF. The CDR3 DNA reads as TGTGCCAGCTGGCCCGGGACAGGGGGTGGAAACACCATATATTTT.

The rearrangement links TRBV7-2 to TRBJ1-5; TRBD1 agrees at 12 bases. Germline V gene sequence: CDR1 SGHTA, CDR2 FQGNSA. This CDR3 is built from 16 residues. J was trimmed by 5 bases and V by 5 bases; bases with no gene match: 7. The CDR3 bases are TGTGCCAGCAGCCCGTTAGGGACAGGGGGCTATCAGCCCCAGCATTTT. Protein sequence: CASSPLGTGGYQPQHF.

The chain carries TRBV6-6 and TRBJ1-2; TRBD1 matches 7 bases. The CDR3 extends over 14 amino acids. Germline CDR1 and CDR2: MNHNY and SVGAGI (reference sequence). V lost 2 bases, J lost 5 bases, and 5 bases stayed unmatched. The CDR3 protein is CASSYPTGPYGYTF. In DNA, the CDR3 is TGTGCCAGCAGTTACCCGACAGGGCCTTATGGCTACACCTTC.

This chain uses TRBV18 with TRBJ1-6, with 9 bases matching TRBD1. The junction had 5 bases not matched to a gene; V was cut back by 3 bases and J by 5 bases. Germline V gives CDR1 KGHSH, CDR2 LQKENI. The CDR3 has 16 residues. In DNA form, the CDR3 reads TGTGCCAGCTCACCTACCGGGACAGGGAATAATTCACCCCTCCACTTT. It is translated as CASSPTGTGNNSPLHF.

The genes are TRBV11-3 and TRBJ2-3; D is unresolved. Trimming removed 1 base at V and 0 bases at J, with 5 bases between. This CDR3 has 14 amino acids. The V gene's germline CDR1 is SGHNT and CDR2 YENEEA. Written as DNA, the CDR3 is TGTGCCAGCAGCTTAGCCCTCAGCACAGATACGCAGTATTTT. Its protein product is CASSLALSTDTQYF.

The V and J genes are TRBV7-9 and TRBJ1-2; TRBD1 is a possible D gene (5 bases). V was clipped by 8 bases and J by 3 bases, with 10 bases between them. The length of the CDR3 is 12 residues. Germline values: CDR1 SEHNR, CDR2 FQNEAQ (reference sequence). CDR3: CASAGVYYGYTF. The CDR3 region has the DNA TGTGCCAGCGCGGGGGTATACTATGGCTACACCTTC.

V and J are TRBV7-2 and TRBJ2-5; 7 bases agree with TRBD1. After removal of 4 bases from V and 2 bases from J, the junction contained 7 bases not matched to a gene. CDR1 and CDR2 (germline): SGHTA, FQGNSA. The CDR3 consists of 15 residues. The CDR3 region is CASSWAGQVQETQYF. The DNA for the CDR3 is TGTGCCAGCAGCTGGGCTGGACAGGTGCAAGAGACCCAGTACTTC.

This clone turned up a few times. V is TRBV7-6 and J is TRBJ2-6, with D unclear. The CDR3 sequence is 16 residues long. Germline CDR1 reads SGHVS; CDR2 reads FNYEAQ. Trimming stripped 1 base from V and 0 bases from J, with 7 bases between. The CDR3 sequence: CASSLDLNSGANVLTF. DNA of the CDR3: TGTGCCAGCAGCTTAGATTTGAACTCTGGGGCCAACGTCCTGACTTTC. The full variable domain, completed using reference TRBV7-6 and TRBJ2-6, is GAGVSQSPRYKVTKRGQDVALRCDPISGHVSLYWYRQALGQGPEFLTYFNYEAQQDKSGLPNDRFSAERPEGSISTLTIQRTEQRDSAMYRCASSLDLNSGANVLTFGAGSRLTVL.

The CDR3 sequence: CASSIQGTYYEQYF. Written as DNA, the CDR3 is TGTGCCAGTAGTATCCAGGGTACCTACTACGAGCAGTACTTC. The chain couples TRBV19 to TRBJ2-7, with D maybe TRBD1 (5 bases). There are 14 residues in the CDR3. Trimming removed 3 bases at V and 3 bases at J, with 12 bases between. Germline CDR1 LNHDA, CDR2 SQIVND (reference sequence).

The chain links TRBV7-3 to TRBJ1-1; D gene ambiguous. The V and J ends lost 8 bases and 3 bases respectively, with 4 bases between them. Germline loops: CDR1 SGHTA, CDR2 FQGTGA. CDR3 size: 10 residues. Here the CDR3 reads CASRHTEAFF. In DNA, the CDR3 is TGTGCCAGCCGCCACACTGAAGCTTTCTTT.

This chain links TRBV4-1 with TRBJ2-7, with unresolved D. Germline loops: CDR1 MGHRA, CDR2 YSYEKL. The CDR3 runs to 14 residues. V was shortened by 0 bases and J by 3 bases, with 9 bases between the two germline ends. The CDR3 bases are TGCGCCAGCAGCCAAGAGTCAGGCTACTACGAGCAGTACTTC. Protein: CASSQESGYYEQYF.